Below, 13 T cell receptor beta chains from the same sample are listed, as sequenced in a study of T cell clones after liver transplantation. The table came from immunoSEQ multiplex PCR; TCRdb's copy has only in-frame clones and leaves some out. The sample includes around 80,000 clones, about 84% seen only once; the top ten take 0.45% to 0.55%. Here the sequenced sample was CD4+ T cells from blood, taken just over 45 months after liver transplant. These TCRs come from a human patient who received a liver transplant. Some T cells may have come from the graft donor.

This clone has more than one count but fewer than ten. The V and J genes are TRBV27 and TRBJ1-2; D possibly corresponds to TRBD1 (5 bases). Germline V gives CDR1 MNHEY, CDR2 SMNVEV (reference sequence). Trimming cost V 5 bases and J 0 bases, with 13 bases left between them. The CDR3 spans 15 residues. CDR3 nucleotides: TGTGCCAGCAGTCCTACAGCGGGGCCTAACTATGGCTACACCTTC. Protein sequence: CASSPTAGPNYGYTF.

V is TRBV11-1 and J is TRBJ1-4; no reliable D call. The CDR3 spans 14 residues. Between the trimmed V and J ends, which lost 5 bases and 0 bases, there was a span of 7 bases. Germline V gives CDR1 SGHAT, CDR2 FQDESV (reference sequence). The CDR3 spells CASSIQPTNEKLFF. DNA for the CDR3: TGTGCCAGCAGCATACAGCCAACTAATGAAAAACTGTTTTTT. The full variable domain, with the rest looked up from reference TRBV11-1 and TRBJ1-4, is EAEVAQSPRYKITEKSQAVAFWCDPISGHATLYWYRQILGQGPELLVQFQDESVVDDSQLPKDRFSAERLKGVDSTLKIQPAELGDSAMYLCASSIQPTNEKLFFGSGTQLSVL.

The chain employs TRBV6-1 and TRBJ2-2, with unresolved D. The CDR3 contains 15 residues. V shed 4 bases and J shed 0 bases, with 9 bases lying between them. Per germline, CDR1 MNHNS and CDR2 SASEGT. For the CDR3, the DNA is TGTGCCAGCAGTGTAACCCGAACGAACACCGGGGAGCTGTTTTTT. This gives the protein CASSVTRTNTGELFF.

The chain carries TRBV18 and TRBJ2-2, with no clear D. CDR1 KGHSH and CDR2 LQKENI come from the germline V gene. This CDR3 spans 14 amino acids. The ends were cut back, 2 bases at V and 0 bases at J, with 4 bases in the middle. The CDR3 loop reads CASSPNANTGELFF. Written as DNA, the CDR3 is TGTGCCAGCTCACCAAACGCGAACACCGGGGAGCTGTTTTTT.

The CDR3 here is CASVKDSRQNTEAFF. The DNA of the CDR3 is TGTGCCAGCGTAAAGGACAGCCGCCAGAACACTGAAGCTTTCTTT. The V gene is TRBV6-1, the J gene TRBJ1-1; TRBD1 is a possible D gene (6 bases). CDR1 is MNHNS and CDR2 is SASEGT in the germline V gene. The CDR3 extends over 15 amino acids. Trimming removed 8 bases at V and 1 base at J, with 17 bases between.

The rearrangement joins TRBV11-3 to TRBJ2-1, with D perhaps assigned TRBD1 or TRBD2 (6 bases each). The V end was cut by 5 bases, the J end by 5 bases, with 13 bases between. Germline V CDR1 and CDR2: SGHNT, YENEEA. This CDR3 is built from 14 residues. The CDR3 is CASSGRGTHNEQFF. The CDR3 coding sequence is TGTGCCAGCAGCGGTAGGGGGACTCACAATGAGCAGTTCTTC.

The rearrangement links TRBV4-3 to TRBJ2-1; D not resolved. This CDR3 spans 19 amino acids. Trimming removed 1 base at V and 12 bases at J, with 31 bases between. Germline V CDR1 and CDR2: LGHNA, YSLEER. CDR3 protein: CASSQAPGFRPSNYISQFF. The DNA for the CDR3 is TGCGCCAGCAGCCAAGCCCCAGGCTTTAGGCCCAGTAACTACATTTCGCAGTTCTTC.

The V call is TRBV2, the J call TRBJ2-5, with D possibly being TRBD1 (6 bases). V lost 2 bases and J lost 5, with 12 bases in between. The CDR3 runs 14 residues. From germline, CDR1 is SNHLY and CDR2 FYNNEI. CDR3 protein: CASSEQGHRETQYF. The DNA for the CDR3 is TGTGCCAGCAGTGAACAGGGACACAGGGAGACCCAGTACTTC.

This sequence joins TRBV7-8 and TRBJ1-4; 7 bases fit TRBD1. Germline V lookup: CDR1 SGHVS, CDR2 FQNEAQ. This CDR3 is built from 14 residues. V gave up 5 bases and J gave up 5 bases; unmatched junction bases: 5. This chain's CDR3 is CASSQDRTNEKLFF. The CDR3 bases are TGTGCCAGCAGCCAGGACAGGACCAATGAAAAACTGTTTTTT.

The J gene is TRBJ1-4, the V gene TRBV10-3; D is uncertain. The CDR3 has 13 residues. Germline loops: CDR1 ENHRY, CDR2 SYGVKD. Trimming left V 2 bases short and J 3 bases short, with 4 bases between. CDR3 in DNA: TGTGCCATCAGTGAGGGGTCTAATGAAAAACTGTTTTTT. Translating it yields CAISEGSNEKLFF.

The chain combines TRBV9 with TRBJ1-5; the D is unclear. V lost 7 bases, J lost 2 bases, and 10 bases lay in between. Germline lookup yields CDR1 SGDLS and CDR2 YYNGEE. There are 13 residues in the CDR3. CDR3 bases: TGTGCCAGCGGGTACGGAGGCAATCAGCCCCAGCATTTT. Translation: CASGYGGNQPQHF.

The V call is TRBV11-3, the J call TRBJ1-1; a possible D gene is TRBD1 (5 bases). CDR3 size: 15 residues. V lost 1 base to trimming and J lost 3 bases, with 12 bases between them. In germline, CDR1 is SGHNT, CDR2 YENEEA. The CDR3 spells CASSLGQGRDTEAFF. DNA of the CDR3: TGTGCCAGCAGCTTAGGGCAGGGTAGGGACACTGAAGCTTTCTTT.

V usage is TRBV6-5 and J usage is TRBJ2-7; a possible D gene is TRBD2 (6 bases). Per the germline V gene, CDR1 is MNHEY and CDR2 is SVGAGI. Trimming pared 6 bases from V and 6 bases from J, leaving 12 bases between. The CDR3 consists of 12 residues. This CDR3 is CASRPTAGEQYF. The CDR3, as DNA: TGTGCCAGCAGACCTACAGCGGGCGAGCAGTACTTC.